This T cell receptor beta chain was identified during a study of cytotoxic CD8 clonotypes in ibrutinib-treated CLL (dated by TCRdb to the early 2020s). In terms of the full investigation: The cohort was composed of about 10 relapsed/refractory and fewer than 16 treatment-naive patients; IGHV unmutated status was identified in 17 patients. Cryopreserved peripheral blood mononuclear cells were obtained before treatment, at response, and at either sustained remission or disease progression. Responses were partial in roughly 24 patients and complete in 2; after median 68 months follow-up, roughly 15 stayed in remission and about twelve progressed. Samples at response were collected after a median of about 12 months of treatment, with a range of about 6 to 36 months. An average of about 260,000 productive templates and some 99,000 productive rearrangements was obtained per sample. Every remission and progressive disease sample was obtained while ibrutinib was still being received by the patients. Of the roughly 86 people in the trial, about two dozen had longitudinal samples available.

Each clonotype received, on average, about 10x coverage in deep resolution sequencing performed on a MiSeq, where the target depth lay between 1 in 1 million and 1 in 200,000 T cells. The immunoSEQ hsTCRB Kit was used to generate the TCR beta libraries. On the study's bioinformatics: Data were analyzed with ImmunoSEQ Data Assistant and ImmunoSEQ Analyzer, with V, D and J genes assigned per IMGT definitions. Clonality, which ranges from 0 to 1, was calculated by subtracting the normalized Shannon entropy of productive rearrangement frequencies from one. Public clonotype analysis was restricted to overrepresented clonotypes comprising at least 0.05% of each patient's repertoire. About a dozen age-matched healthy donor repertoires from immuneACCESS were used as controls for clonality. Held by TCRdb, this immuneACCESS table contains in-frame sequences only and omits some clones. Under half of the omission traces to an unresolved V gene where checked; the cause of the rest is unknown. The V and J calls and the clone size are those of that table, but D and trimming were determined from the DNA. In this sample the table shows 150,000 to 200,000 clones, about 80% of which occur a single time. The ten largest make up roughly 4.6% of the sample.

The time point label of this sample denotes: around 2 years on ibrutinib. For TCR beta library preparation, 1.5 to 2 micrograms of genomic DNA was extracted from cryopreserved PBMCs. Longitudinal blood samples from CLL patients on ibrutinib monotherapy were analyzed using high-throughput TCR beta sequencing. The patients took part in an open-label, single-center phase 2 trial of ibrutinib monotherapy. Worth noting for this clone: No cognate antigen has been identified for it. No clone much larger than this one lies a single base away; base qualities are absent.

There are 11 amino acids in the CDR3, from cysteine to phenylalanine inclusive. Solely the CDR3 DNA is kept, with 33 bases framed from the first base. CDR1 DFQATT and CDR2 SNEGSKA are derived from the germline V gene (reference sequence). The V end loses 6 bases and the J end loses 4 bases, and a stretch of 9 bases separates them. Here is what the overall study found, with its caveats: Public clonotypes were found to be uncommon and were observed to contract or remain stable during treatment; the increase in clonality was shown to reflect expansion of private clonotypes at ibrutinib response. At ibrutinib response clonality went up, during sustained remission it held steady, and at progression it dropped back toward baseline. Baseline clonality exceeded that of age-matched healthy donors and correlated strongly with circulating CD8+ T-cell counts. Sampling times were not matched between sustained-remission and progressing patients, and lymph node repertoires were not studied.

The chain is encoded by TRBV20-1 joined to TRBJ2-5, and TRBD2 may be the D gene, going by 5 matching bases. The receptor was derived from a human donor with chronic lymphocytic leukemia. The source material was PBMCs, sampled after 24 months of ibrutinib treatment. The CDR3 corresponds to CSAMAGETQYF. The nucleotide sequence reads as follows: TGCAGTGCAATGGCGGGAGAGACCCAGTACTTC.